This T cell receptor beta chain was identified in a study of early T cells in non-severe SARS-CoV-2 infection. About the study: Sequencing targeted bulk RNA from unsorted whole blood, leaving chains unpaired. Study results and caveats: The study's VDJdb matching favored anti-spike CD8 responses and missed private and CD4 specificities.

Each cDNA molecule carried a unique molecular identifier. A single record per CDR3 protein comes from TCRdb applying MiXCR to the 5' RACE reads. Of 45,000 to 75,000 distinct CDR3 sequences listed, around 13% are singletons. Germline-derived CDR1 and CDR2 are MGHRA and YSYEKL. The CDR3 contains 15 residues. V was cut by 4 bases and J by 7 bases, with 14 bases left in between. In this sample, this clonotype turned up many times. Its target is not known. The clonotype comes from an adult who was a healthcare worker with PCR-confirmed SARS-CoV-2 infection or an uninfected control (not recorded which). The sample comprised whole blood. This chain connects TRBV4-1 to TRBJ1-6; possible D gene TRBD1, 5 bases. CDR3 sequence reads: CASSPDTGPNSPLHF. The CDR3 DNA reads TGCGCCAGCAGCCCCGATACAGGTCCCAATTCACCCCTCCACTTT.